A selection of T cell receptor beta chains follows, all from one sample in a study of cytomegalovirus exposure and HLA in healthy donors. Sequencing used immunoSEQ multiplex PCR; TCRdb keeps in-frame clones, though not all of them. The data show about 110,000 clones, with about four fifths seen just once and more than 1.5% held by the top ten. The specimen was PBMCs. These receptors came from a man aged 50 to 59 in good health and CMV-seronegative. Each CDR3 is given with its conserved first and last residue. Fields, in order: CDR3 length, V gene, clone size, J gene, D gene, CDR3 protein, CDR3 DNA. D genes are given only for firm matches. Size is omitted from some rows. Given values are once, few, many or a class for expanded clones.

15	TRBV9	-	TRBJ1-1	-	CASSPRGAEITEAFF	TGTGCCAGCAGCCCCCGGGGTGCAGAGATTACTGAAGCTTTCTTT
15	TRBV7-2	few	TRBJ2-2	-	CASSPRVQNTGELFF	TGTGCCAGCAGCCCCCGGGTTCAGAACACCGGGGAGCTGTTTTTT
15	TRBV19	few	TRBJ1-3	-	CASRPDSHTGNTIYF	TGTGCCAGTAGACCAGACAGTCATACTGGAAACACCATATATTTT
14	TRBV2	-	TRBJ2-1	TRBD1	CASIIQGAMDEQFF	TGTGCCAGCATTATCCAGGGGGCTATGGATGAGCAGTTCTTC
12	TRBV5-3	-	TRBJ1-1	-	CARSPGYPEAFF	TGTGCCAGAAGCCCAGGGTACCCGGAAGCTTTCTTT
18	TRBV2	-	TRBJ2-7	-	CASSEFGGQPITSYEQYF	TGTGCCAGCAGTGAGTTCGGGGGACAGCCTATAACTTCCTACGAGCAGTACTTC
15	TRBV28	-	TRBJ2-5	TRBD1	CASSPKDRPQETQYF	TGTGCCAGCAGTCCCAAGGACAGGCCCCAGGAGACCCAGTACTTC
14	TRBV18	few	TRBJ1-1	-	CASSPREGDTEAFF	TGTGCCAGCTCACCACGGGAGGGTGACACTGAAGCTTTCTTT
13	TRBV7-3	once	TRBJ1-1	-	CASSSQAATEAFF	TGTGCCAGCAGTTCACAGGCGGCCACTGAAGCTTTCTTT
15	TRBV6-1	-	TRBJ1-5	-	CASSERGDWHQPQHF	TGTGCCAGCAGTGAACGGGGGGATTGGCATCAGCCCCAGCATTTT
13	TRBV10-2	few	TRBJ2-7	-	CASSEEPSYEQYF	TGCGCCAGCAGTGAGGAGCCCTCCTACGAGCAGTACTTC